This T cell receptor (beta chain) is drawn from a study of blood T cell repertoires in COVID-19. About the study: The analysed material was cDNA or gDNA that came from T cells, B-cell-depleted T cells, or PBMCs.

The CDR3 runs 15 residues. CDR1 MNHEY and CDR2 SVGEGT come from the germline V gene. Trimming at V came to 2 bases and at J to 4 bases, leaving 5 bases not matched to a gene. The Seattle site enrolled patients during active infection and followed them longitudinally. Under the authors' procedure: Nucleated cell counts were estimated from reference gene primer amplification. The assay was immunoSEQ multiplex PCR, and TCRdb's table has in-frame clones only and misses some. The V and J calls and clone size are taken from that table; D and trimming were inferred from the DNA. Of 220,000 or so clones listed, about 93% are singletons.

Input material: peripheral blood. The rearrangement links TRBV6-2 or TRBV6-3 to TRBJ2-7; 10 bases fit TRBD2. The receptor was derived from a man aged 55 to 70 with COVID-19, enrolled during active disease. The CDR3 region is CASSYALAGTYEQYF. The CDR3 coding sequence is TGTGCCAGCAGTTACGCACTAGCGGGGACGTACGAGCAGTACTTC.